This T cell receptor (beta chain) is drawn from a study of blood T cell repertoires in COVID-19. About the research overall: Whether acute or convalescent, the COVID-19 samples came from the United States, Italy and Spain. Sources were T cells, B-cell-depleted T cells, or PBMCs; the material itself was cDNA or gDNA.

Seattle researchers signed up patients amid active infection and tracked them longitudinally. As originally analysed: Amplification with reference gene primers provided the estimates of nucleated cell counts. The assay was immunoSEQ multiplex PCR, and TCRdb's table has in-frame clones only and misses some. V and J calls and clone size come straight from that table; D and trimming were deduced from the DNA. The sample includes some 130,000 clones, about 89% seen only once; the top ten take 11%. The sample taken for sequencing was peripheral blood. This sequence originates from a woman aged 70-85 years with COVID-19, enrolled during active disease.

The CDR3 DNA sequence: TGTGCCAGCAGTTACGGTCCCGGTGGCTACACCTTC. Its translation: CASSYGPGGYTF. The J gene is TRBJ1-2, the V gene TRBV6-2 or TRBV6-3, with no clear D. Germline CDR1 reads MNHEY; CDR2 reads SVGEGT. The CDR3 is made up of 12 amino acids. V was shortened by 2 bases and J by 7 bases, with 8 bases between the two germline ends.